This is a list of T cell receptor beta chains from one sample in a study of T cell responses to AZD1222 COVID-19 vaccine. TCRdb keeps only in-frame clones here, not all; method: immunoSEQ multiplex PCR. The data show approximately 150,000 clones, about 89% seen once. The sequenced sample was peripheral blood, obtained 28 days after the second AZD1222 dose. Source of these receptors: an adult who received the AZD1222 COVID-19 vaccine. The CDR3 runs from the conserved cysteine through the conserved F or W. A D gene is named only where the DNA matches it firmly. Size is stated for part of the rows, as once, few or many counts, or as a class when the clone is expanded.

j_call	clone_size	v_call	d_call	cdr3_aa	cdr3_nt
TRBJ1-5	-	TRBV6-2/TRBV6-3	-	CASSQEGPRNQPQHF	TGTGCCAGCAGTCAGGAGGGACCGCGCAATCAGCCCCAGCATTTT
TRBJ2-1	-	TRBV3-1/TRBV3-2	TRBD2	CATAGDGHNEQFF	TGTGCCACCGCGGGGGACGGACACAATGAGCAGTTCTTC
TRBJ1-5	-	TRBV29-1	-	CSVGGRNQPQHF	TGCAGCGTTGGTGGTCGCAATCAGCCCCAGCATTTT
TRBJ1-2	-	TRBV5-5	TRBD1	CASSQGWTGENYGYTF	TGTGCCAGCAGCCAGGGCTGGACAGGGGAGAACTATGGCTACACCTTC
TRBJ1-2	-	TRBV11-2	-	CASSLAGTFNYGYTF	TGTGCCAGCAGCTTAGCAGGGACCTTCAACTATGGCTACACCTTC
TRBJ1-6	-	TRBV7-9	-	CASSALPKAALHF	TGTGCCAGCAGCGCACTACCAAAAGCGGCCCTCCACTTT
TRBJ1-2	-	TRBV29-1	TRBD1	CSVEKSEGALGGYTF	TGCAGCGTCGAAAAATCGGAGGGGGCTCTAGGGGGCTACACCTTC
TRBJ2-3	-	TRBV10-3	TRBD2	CAILAGVRTDTQYF	TGTGCCATCCTAGCGGGAGTGAGGACAGATACGCAGTATTTT
TRBJ2-7	-	TRBV6-6	TRBD2	CASSVAGGSYEQYF	TGTGCCAGCAGTGTAGCGGGAGGATCCTACGAGCAGTACTTC
TRBJ2-7	-	TRBV19	TRBD1	CASSASGQGTYEQYF	TGTGCCAGTAGCGCCTCGGGACAGGGTACCTACGAGCAGTACTTC
TRBJ2-3	-	TRBV11-2	TRBD2	CASSLALAGRSTDTQYF	TGTGCCAGCAGCTTAGCCCTAGCGGGGAGAAGCACAGATACGCAGTATTTT
TRBJ1-6	-	TRBV5-8	-	CASSSTPGVQSPLHF	TGTGCCAGCAGCTCCACGCCAGGGGTACAGTCACCCCTCCACTTT
TRBJ2-1	-	TRBV11-2	-	CASSLVPYRGGEQFF	TGTGCCAGCAGCTTAGTTCCGTACAGGGGGGGTGAGCAGTTCTTC
TRBJ2-7	-	TRBV10-3	TRBD1	CAISDKGQDTTRYF	TGTGCCATCAGCGATAAGGGACAGGACACAACCAGGTACTTC
TRBJ2-1	-	TRBV11-3	TRBD2	CASSFLAGTYNEQFF	TGTGCCAGCAGCTTTTTAGCGGGAACATACAATGAGCAGTTCTTC
TRBJ2-1	-	TRBV7-9	-	CASSISRHPSYNEQFF	TGTGCCAGCAGCATCTCGAGACACCCCTCCTACAATGAGCAGTTCTTC
TRBJ1-2	-	TRBV12-3/TRBV12-4	-	CASSLGQIYGYTF	TGTGCCAGCAGTTTAGGACAGATCTATGGCTACACCTTC
TRBJ1-1	once	TRBV20-1	-	CSARNLTRAFF	TGCAGTGCTAGAAATTTGACAAGAGCTTTCTTT